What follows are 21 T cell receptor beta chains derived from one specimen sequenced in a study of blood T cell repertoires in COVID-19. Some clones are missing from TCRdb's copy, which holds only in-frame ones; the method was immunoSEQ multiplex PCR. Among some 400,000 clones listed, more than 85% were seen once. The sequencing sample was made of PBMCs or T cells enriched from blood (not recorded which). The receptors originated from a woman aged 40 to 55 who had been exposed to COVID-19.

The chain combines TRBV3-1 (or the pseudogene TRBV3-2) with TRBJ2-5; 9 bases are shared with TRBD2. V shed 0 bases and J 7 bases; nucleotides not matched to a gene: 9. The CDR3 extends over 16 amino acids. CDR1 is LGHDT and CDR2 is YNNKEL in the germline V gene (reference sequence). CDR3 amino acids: CASSQEASGALRTQYF. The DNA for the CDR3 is TGTGCCAGCAGCCAAGAGGCTAGCGGGGCCCTCCGGACCCAGTACTTC.

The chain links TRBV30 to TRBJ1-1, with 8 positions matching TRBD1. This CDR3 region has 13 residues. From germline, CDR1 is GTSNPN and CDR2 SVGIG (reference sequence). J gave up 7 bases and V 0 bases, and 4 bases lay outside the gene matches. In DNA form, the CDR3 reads TGTGCCTGGAGTGTCCAGGGGGCTAGTGAAGCTTTCTTT. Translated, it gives CAWSVQGASEAFF.

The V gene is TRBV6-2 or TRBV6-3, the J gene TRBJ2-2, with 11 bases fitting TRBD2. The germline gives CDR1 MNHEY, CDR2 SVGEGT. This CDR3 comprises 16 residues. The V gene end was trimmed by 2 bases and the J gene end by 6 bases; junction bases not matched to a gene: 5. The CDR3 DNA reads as TGTGCCAGCAGTTACCGACTAGCGGGATTGGCCGGGGAGCTGTTTTTT. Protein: CASSYRLAGLAGELFF.

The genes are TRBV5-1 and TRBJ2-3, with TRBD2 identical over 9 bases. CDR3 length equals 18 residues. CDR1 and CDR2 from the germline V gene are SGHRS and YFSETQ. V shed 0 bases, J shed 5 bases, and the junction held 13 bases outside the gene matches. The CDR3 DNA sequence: TGCGCCAGCAGCTTGGCCAAGGAGGTAGCGGGAGTAAAAGATACGCAGTATTTT. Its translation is CASSLAKEVAGVKDTQYF.

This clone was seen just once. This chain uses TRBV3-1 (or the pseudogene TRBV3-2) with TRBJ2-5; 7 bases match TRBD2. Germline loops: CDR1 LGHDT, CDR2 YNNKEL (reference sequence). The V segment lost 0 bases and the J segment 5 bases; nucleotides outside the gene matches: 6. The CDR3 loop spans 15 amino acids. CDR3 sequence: CASSQDTGGVETQYF. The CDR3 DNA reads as TGTGCCAGCAGCCAAGATACGGGGGGAGTCGAGACCCAGTACTTC.

This chain's CDR3 is CASSQGLATGELFF. The CDR3 nucleotides read TGTGCCAGCAGCCAGGGACTAGCGACCGGGGAGCTGTTTTTT. The genes are TRBV4-2 and TRBJ2-2; 10 bases line up with TRBD2. CDR3 length: 14 residues. CDR1 LGHNA and CDR2 YNFKEQ come from the germline V gene. The ends lost 3 bases at V and 5 bases at J; junction bases unmatched: 0.

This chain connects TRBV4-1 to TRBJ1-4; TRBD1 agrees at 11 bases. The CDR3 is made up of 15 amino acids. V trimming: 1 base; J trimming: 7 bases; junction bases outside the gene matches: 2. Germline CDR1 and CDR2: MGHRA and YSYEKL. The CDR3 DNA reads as TGCGCCAGCAGCCAAGGGGGACAGGGGGGTGAAAAACTGTTTTTT. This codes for CASSQGGQGGEKLFF.

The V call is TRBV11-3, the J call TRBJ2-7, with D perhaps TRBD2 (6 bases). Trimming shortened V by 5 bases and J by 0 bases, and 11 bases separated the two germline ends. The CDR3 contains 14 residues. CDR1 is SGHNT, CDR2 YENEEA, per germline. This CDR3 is CASSRDFNSYEQYF. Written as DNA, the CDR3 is TGTGCCAGCAGCCGGGACTTCAACTCCTACGAGCAGTACTTC. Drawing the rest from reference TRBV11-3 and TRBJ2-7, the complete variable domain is EAGVVQSPRYKIIEKKQPVAFWCNPISGHNTLYWYLQNLGQGPELLIRYENEEAVDDSQLPKDRFSAERLKGVDSTLKIQPAELGDSAVYLCASSRDFNSYEQYFGPGTRLTVT.

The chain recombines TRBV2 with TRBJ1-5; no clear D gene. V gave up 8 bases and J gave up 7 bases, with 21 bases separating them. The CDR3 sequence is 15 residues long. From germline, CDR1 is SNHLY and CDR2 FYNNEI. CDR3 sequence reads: CASARDTGGNQPQHF. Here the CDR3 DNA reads TGTGCCAGCGCGAGAGATACGGGAGGGAACCAGCCCCAGCATTTT.

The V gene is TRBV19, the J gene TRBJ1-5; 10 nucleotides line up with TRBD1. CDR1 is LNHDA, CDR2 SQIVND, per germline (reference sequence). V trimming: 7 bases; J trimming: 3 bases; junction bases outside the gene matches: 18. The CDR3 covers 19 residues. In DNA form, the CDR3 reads TGTGCCAGTAACTCGGACCGGGACAGGGGAAATGAGTACAATCAGCCCCAGCATTTT. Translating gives CASNSDRDRGNEYNQPQHF.

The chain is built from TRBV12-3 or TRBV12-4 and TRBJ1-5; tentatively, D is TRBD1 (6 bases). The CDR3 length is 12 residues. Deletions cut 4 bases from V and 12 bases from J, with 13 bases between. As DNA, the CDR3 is TGTGCCAGCAGTTCACCGGGGGGCTTCCAGCATTTT. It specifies CASSSPGGFQHF.

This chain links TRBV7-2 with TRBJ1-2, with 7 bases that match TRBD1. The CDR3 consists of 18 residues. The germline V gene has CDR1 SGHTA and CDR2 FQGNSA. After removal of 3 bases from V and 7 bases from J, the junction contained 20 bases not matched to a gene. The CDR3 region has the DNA TGTGCCAGCAGCTTTCGAATCTCATTCCACACAGGGGAAGTTGGCTACACCTTC. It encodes CASSFRISFHTGEVGYTF. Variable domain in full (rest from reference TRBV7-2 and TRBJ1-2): GAGVSQSPSNKVTEKGKDVELRCDPISGHTALYWYRQSLGQGLEFLIYFQGNSAPDKSGLPSDRFSAERTGGSVSTLTIQRTQQEDSAVYLCASSFRISFHTGEVGYTFGSGTRLTVV.

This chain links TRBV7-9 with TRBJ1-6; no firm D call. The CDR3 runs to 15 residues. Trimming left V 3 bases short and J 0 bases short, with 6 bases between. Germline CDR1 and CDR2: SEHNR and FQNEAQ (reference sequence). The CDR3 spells CASSLAGSYNSPLHF. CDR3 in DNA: TGTGCCAGCAGCTTGGCGGGCTCCTATAATTCACCCCTCCACTTT.

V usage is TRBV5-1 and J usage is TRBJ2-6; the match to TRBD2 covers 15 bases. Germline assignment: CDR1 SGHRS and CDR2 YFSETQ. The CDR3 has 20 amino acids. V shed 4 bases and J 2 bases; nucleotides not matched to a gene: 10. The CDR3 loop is CASSPRTSGGAFTGANVLTF. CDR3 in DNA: TGCGCCAGCAGCCCCCGGACTAGCGGGGGGGCCTTTACTGGGGCCAACGTCCTGACTTTC.

The DNA for the CDR3 is TGTGCCAGCAGTTACAGGGAAGGGCAGCCCCAGCATTTT. Amino acids: CASSYREGQPQHF. The gene calls are TRBV27 and TRBJ1-5, with TRBD1 as a possible D gene (6 bases). The CDR3 is made up of 13 amino acids. V was trimmed by 4 bases and J by 7 bases, leaving 11 bases between them. Per the germline V gene, CDR1 is MNHEY and CDR2 is SMNVEV (reference sequence).

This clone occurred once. CDR3 in DNA: TGTGCCAGTAGTCCCCGTTCGGGGGTTGAAGCTTTCTTT. Translation gives CASSPRSGVEAFF. The chain couples TRBV19 to TRBJ1-1; weak D call: TRBD1 (5 bases). The CDR3 is made up of 13 amino acids. Germline lookup yields CDR1 LNHDA and CDR2 SQIVND (reference sequence). With 5 bases removed from V and 7 bases from J, the gap between germline ends came to 14 bases.

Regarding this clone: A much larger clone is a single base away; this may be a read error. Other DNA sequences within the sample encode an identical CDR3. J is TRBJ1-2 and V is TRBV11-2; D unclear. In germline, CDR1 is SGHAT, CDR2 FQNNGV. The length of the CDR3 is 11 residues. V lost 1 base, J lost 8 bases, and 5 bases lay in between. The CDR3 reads CASSLGGGYTF. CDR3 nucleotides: TGTGCCAGCAGCTTAGGTGGCGGCTACACCTTC.

The CDR3 DNA sequence: TGTGCCTGGAGTGTTACAGGCGGGAGGGATACGCAGTATTTT. Translating gives CAWSVTGGRDTQYF. The chain combines TRBV30 with TRBJ2-3; 8 bases agree with TRBD2. After removal of 0 bases from V and 6 bases from J, the junction contained 5 bases not matched to a gene. This CDR3 contains 14 residues. Germline values: CDR1 GTSNPN, CDR2 SVGIG (reference sequence).

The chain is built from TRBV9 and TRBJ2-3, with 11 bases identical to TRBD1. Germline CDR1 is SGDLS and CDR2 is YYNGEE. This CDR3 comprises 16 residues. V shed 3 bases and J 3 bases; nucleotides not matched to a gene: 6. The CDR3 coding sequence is TGTGCCAGCAGCGCGGACAGGGGGCGATCGACAGATACGCAGTATTTT. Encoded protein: CASSADRGRSTDTQYF. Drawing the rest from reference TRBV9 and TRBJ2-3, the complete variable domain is DSGVTQTPKHLITATGQRVTLRCSPRSGDLSVYWYQQSLDQGLQFLIQYYNGEERAKGNILERFSAQQFPDLHSELNLSSLELGDSALYFCASSADRGRSTDTQYFGPGTRLTVL.

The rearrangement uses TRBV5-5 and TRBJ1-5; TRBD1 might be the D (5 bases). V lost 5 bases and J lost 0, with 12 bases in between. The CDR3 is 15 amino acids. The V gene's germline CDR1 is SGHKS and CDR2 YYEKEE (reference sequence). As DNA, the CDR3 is TGTGCCAGCAGTACAGGAACTTATAGCAATCAGCCCCAGCATTTT. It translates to CASSTGTYSNQPQHF.

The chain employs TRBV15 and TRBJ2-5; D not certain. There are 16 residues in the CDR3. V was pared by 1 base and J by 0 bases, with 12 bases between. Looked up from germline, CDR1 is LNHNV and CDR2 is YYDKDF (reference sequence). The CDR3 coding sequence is TGTGCCACCAGCAGAGGTGAGCAGGCGTACCAAGAGACCCAGTACTTC. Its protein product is CATSRGEQAYQETQYF.